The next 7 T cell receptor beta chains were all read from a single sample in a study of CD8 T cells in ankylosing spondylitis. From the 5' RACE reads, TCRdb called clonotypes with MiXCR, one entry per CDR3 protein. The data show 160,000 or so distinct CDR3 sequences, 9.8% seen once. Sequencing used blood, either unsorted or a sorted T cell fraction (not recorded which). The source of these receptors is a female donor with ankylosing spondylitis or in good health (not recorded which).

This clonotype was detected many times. CDR3 DNA: TGCAGCGTTGTGACTGGGCAGGGTCATGAGCAGTTCTTC. Residues: CSVVTGQGHEQFF. The rearrangement joins TRBV29-1 to TRBJ2-1, with TRBD1 as a possible D gene (5 bases). CDR3 length equals 13 residues. Deletions cut 4 bases from V and 8 bases from J, with 15 bases between. CDR1 and CDR2 from the germline V gene are SQVTM and ANQGSEA.

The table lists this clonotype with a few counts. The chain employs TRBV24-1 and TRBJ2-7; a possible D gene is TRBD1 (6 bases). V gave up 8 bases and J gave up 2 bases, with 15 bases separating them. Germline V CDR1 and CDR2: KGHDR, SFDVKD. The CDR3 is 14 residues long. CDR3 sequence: CATTPQGFPYEQYF. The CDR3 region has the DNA TGTGCCACCACCCCGCAGGGGTTCCCCTACGAGCAGTACTTC.

CDR3 sequence: CASSGVTGSSYEQYF. The CDR3 DNA follows: TGTGCCAGCAGTGGGGTCACAGGGAGCTCCTACGAGCAGTACTTC. The rearrangement joins TRBV2 to TRBJ2-7; a possible D gene is TRBD1 (6 bases). Trimming left V 4 bases short and J 0 bases short, with 13 bases between. The CDR3 length is 15 residues. Germline V lookup: CDR1 SNHLY, CDR2 FYNNEI.

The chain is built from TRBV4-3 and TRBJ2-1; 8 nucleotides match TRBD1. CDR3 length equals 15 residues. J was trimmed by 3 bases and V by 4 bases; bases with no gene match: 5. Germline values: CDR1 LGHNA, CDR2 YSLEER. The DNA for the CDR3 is TGCGCCAGCAGCCTCCGACAGGGGAGCTACAATGAGCAGTTCTTC. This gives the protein CASSLRQGSYNEQFF.

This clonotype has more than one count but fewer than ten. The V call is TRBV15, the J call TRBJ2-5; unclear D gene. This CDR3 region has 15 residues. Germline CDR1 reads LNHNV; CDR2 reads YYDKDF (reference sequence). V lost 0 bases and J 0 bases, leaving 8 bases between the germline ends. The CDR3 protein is CATSRDGDHQETQYF. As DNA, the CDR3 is TGTGCCACCAGCAGAGATGGAGACCACCAAGAGACCCAGTACTTC.

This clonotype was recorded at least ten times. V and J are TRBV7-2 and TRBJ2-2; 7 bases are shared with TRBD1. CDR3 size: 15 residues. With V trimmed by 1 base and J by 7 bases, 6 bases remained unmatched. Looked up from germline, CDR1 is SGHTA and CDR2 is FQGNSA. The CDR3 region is CASSLEKGAYGELFF. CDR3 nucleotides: TGTGCCAGCAGCTTAGAAAAGGGGGCGTACGGGGAGCTGTTTTTT.

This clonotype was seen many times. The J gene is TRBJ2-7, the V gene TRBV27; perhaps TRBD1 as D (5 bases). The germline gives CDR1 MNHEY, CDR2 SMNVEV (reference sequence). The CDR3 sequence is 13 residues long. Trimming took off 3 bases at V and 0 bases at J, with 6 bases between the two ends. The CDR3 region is CASSFTGSYEQYF. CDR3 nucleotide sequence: TGTGCCAGCAGTTTCACAGGCTCCTACGAGCAGTACTTC.